One TCR beta chain is described in this entry. Germline loops: CDR1 SGHVS, CDR2 FNYEAQ. The CDR3 is 17 amino acids. Deletions cut 1 base from V and 8 bases from J, with 21 bases between. Here immunoSEQ multiplex PCR was the method, and the copy in TCRdb shows in-frame clones only, minus some. Of 450,000 to 650,000 clones in the sample, approximately 80% were seen once. This entry belongs to a study of shared T cell receptors in the human thymus. The data were also submitted as part of a second study, on human thymus T cells. From that paper: Thymic samples were excised during corrective heart operations.

This clonotype originated in a boy younger than two with a congenital heart defect. The material sequenced was thymocytes. The chain employs TRBV7-6 and TRBJ2-1; weak D call: TRBD1 (6 bases). The CDR3 DNA reads TGTGCCAGCAGCTTAGTGGGGGCGCGGGCAGGCATCGATGAGCAGTTCTTC. This translates into CASSLVGARAGIDEQFF.